The clone carrying this T cell receptor beta chain came up a few times. Germline CDR1 is SGHTA and CDR2 is FQGNSA. The CDR3 is 15 residues long. V was pared by 6 bases and J by 5 bases, with 9 bases of the junction left unmatched. This sample is part of a study of siplizumab effects on memory and regulatory T cells. The table came from immunoSEQ multiplex PCR; TCRdb's copy has only in-frame clones and leaves some out. The data contain 55,000 to 80,000 clones, around three quarters of them singletons. The TCR comes from a human donor in good health. The chain combines TRBV7-2 with TRBJ2-3; 9 nucleotides match TRBD2. Sequencing input: memory CD4+ T cells sorted from blood. The CDR3 region has the DNA TGTGCCAGCAGGTTCCCACTAGCGGGCCAAGATACGCAGTATTTT. Encoded protein: CASRFPLAGQDTQYF.